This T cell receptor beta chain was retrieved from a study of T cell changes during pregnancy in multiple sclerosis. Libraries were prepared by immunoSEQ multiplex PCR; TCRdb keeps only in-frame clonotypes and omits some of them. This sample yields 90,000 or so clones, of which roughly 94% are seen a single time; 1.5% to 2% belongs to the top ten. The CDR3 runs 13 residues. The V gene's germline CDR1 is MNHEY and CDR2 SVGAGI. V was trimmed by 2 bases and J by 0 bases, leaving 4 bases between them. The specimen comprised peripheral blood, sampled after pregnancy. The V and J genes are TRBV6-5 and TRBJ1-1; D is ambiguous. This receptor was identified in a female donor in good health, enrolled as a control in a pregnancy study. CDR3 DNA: TGTGCCAGCAGTTACCAGGTGAACACTGAAGCTTTCTTT. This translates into CASSYQVNTEAFF.